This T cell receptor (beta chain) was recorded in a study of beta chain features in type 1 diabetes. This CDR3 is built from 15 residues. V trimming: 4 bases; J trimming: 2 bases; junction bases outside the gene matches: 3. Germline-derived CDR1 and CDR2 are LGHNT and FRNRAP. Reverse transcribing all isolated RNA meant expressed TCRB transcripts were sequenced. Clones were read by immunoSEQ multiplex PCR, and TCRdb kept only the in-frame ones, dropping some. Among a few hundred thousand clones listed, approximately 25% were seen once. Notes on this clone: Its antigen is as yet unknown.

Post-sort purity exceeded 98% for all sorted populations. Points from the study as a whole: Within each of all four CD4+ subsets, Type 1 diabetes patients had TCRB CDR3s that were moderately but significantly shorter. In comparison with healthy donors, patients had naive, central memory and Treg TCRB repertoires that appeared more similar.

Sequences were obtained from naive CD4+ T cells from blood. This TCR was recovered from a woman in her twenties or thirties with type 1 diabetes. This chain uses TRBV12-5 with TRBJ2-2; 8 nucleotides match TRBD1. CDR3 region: CASGSGQGNTGELFF. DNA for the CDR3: TGTGCTAGTGGTTCTGGACAGGGTAACACCGGGGAGCTGTTTTTT.